The 8 T cell receptor beta chains presented below share a single source sample, sequenced in a study of cytomegalovirus exposure and HLA in healthy donors. The PCR used 60 Vbeta and 13 Jbeta primers. TCRdb's copy holds only in-frame clones and misses some; the assay was immunoSEQ multiplex PCR. Among some 38,000 clones listed, 60% to 75% were seen once. The sample comprised PBMCs. The receptor source for this set is a man aged 40-55 years in good health and CMV-seronegative.

Here the CDR3 reads CASSLDRVELNEQFF. In DNA, the CDR3 is TGCGCCAGCAGCTTGGACAGGGTGGAACTCAATGAGCAGTTCTTC. This chain joins TRBV5-1 and TRBJ2-1; tentative D call: TRBD1 (6 bases). V lost 0 bases and J lost 6, with 13 bases in between. From germline, CDR1 is SGHRS and CDR2 YFSETQ. The CDR3 sequence is 15 residues long.

The rearrangement uses TRBV2 and TRBJ1-6; unclear D gene. Germline V gives CDR1 SNHLY, CDR2 FYNNEI. Trimming left V 2 bases short and J 4 bases short, with 6 bases between. The CDR3 sequence is 14 residues long. CDR3 sequence reads: CASSEPGYNSPLHF. CDR3 bases: TGTGCCAGCAGTGAACCAGGTTATAATTCACCCCTCCACTTT.

This clone appeared a few times. V usage is TRBV5-4 and J usage is TRBJ1-1; unclear D gene. The V end lost 0 bases, the J end lost 3 bases, and 6 bases lay between the germline ends. Per germline, CDR1 SGHNT and CDR2 YYREEE (reference sequence). This CDR3 has 13 amino acids. CDR3 in amino acids: CASSLDTDTEAFF. CDR3 DNA: TGTGCCAGCAGCTTGGACACCGACACTGAAGCTTTCTTT.

The V gene is TRBV7-2, the J gene TRBJ2-7; D is possibly TRBD2 (5 bases). Trimming cost V 4 bases and J 9 bases, with 19 bases left between them. Germline V gives CDR1 SGHTA, CDR2 FQGNSA. The CDR3 spans 14 residues. CDR3 protein: CASSSSNSGGRQYF. Here the CDR3 DNA reads TGTGCCAGCAGCTCCTCTAACTCGGGTGGGAGGCAGTACTTC.

This chain's CDR3 is CASSTSGDTDTQYF. CDR3 sequence (DNA): TGTGCCAGCAGTACTAGCGGGGACACAGATACGCAGTATTTT. The chain carries TRBV6-4 and TRBJ2-3; TRBD2 agrees at 10 bases. The germline V gene encodes CDR1 MRHNA and CDR2 SNTAGT. With V trimmed by 5 bases and J by 2 bases, 1 base remained unmatched. The length of the CDR3 is 14 residues.

The rearrangement uses TRBV2 and TRBJ1-1, with 9 bases matching TRBD1. J was trimmed by 6 bases and V by 8 bases; bases with no gene match: 7. Germline V lookup: CDR1 SNHLY, CDR2 FYNNEI. This CDR3 contains 13 residues. CDR3 protein: CASRGQGRPEAFF. CDR3 DNA: TGTGCCAGCCGAGGACAGGGGAGGCCTGAAGCTTTCTTT.

The J gene is TRBJ1-5, the V gene TRBV10-3; no clear D gene. The length of the CDR3 is 13 residues. The germline V gene has CDR1 ENHRY and CDR2 SYGVKD. Trimming shortened V by 8 bases and J by 7 bases, and 15 bases separated the two germline ends. The CDR3 DNA reads as TGTGCCATCTCACCCGAGGTAAAGCAGCCCCAGCATTTT. This translates into CAISPEVKQPQHF.

The chain is built from TRBV5-1 and TRBJ2-5; 14 bases align to TRBD2. The CDR3 has 17 amino acids. Trimming cost V 7 bases and J 4 bases; bases outside gene matches: 12. From germline, CDR1 is SGHRS and CDR2 YFSETQ. DNA for the CDR3: TGCGCCAGCGGACTAGCGGGGGGTTCTGAACAGGGAGAGACCCAGTACTTC. Protein: CASGLAGGSEQGETQYF.